One and the same sample provided the 9 T cell receptor beta chains below, sequenced in a study of blood T cell repertoires in COVID-19. Generated by immunoSEQ multiplex PCR, the TCRdb table keeps only in-frame clones and is missing some. The sample consists of about 89,000 clones, just under 80% of them appearing once. What was sequenced was peripheral blood. The receptors originated from a man aged 70 or older with COVID-19, enrolled during active disease.

The chain combines TRBV5-1 with TRBJ2-1; perhaps TRBD1 as D (6 bases). Germline V gene sequence: CDR1 SGHRS, CDR2 YFSETQ. The CDR3 sequence is 14 residues long. Trimming cost V 1 base and J 6 bases, with 11 bases left between them. The CDR3 protein is CASSLLQGPNEQFF. As DNA, the CDR3 is TGCGCCAGCAGCTTGCTACAGGGCCCCAATGAGCAGTTCTTC.

The chain carries TRBV4-1 and TRBJ1-4; no reliable D call. The CDR3 spans 15 residues. V was clipped by 3 bases and J by 4 bases, with 12 bases between them. CDR1 and CDR2 (germline): MGHRA, YSYEKL. The CDR3 protein is CASSQGAQYNEKLFF. Written as DNA, the CDR3 is TGCGCCAGCAGCCAGGGCGCACAGTATAATGAAAAACTGTTTTTT.

V is TRBV12-3 or TRBV12-4 and J is TRBJ1-1; 8 positions match TRBD1. This CDR3 has 12 amino acids. The junction had 3 bases not matched to a gene; V was cut back by 5 bases and J by 7 bases. The CDR3 loop reads CASSTGGFEAFF. CDR3 coding DNA: TGTGCCAGCAGTACAGGGGGATTTGAAGCTTTCTTT.

The CDR3 region has the DNA TGTGCCAGCACTTTGGGGGACAGACTCTACAATGAGCAGTTCTTC. Translation gives CASTLGDRLYNEQFF. The chain carries TRBV13 and TRBJ2-1, with 7 bases identical to TRBD1. The CDR3 covers 15 residues. The V gene end was trimmed by 7 bases and the J gene end by 3 bases; junction bases not matched to a gene: 9. Germline loops: CDR1 PRHDT, CDR2 FYEKMQ (reference sequence). Supplemented by reference TRBV13 and TRBJ2-1, the full variable domain reads AAGVIQSPRHLIKEKRETATLKCYPIPRHDTVYWYQQGPGQDPQFLISFYEKMQSDKGSIPDRFSAQQFSDYHSELNMSSLELGDSALYFCASTLGDRLYNEQFFGPGTRLTVL.

In DNA form, the CDR3 reads TGTGCCAGTAGTATAAAGCAGGGGGCCGGGGAGCTGTTTTTT. Translation: CASSIKQGAGELFF. This sequence joins TRBV19 and TRBJ2-2, with 7 bases lining up with TRBD1. V shed 2 bases, J shed 6 bases, and the junction held 3 bases outside the gene matches. The CDR3 runs 14 residues. Germline V gene data show CDR1 as LNHDA and CDR2 as SQIVND (reference sequence).

The V gene is TRBV11-1, the J gene TRBJ1-2; 8 nucleotides line up with TRBD1. Per the germline V gene, CDR1 is SGHAT and CDR2 is FQDESV (reference sequence). This CDR3 is 13 amino acids long. V lost 3 bases and J lost 5; bases outside the gene matches: 2. CDR3 residues: CASSLGQEYGYTF. The CDR3 region has the DNA TGTGCCAGCAGCTTGGGACAGGAATATGGCTACACCTTC. Full variable domain (rest looked up from reference TRBV11-1 and TRBJ1-2): EAEVAQSPRYKITEKSQAVAFWCDPISGHATLYWYRQILGQGPELLVQFQDESVVDDSQLPKDRFSAERLKGVDSTLKIQPAELGDSAMYLCASSLGQEYGYTFGSGTRLTVV.

The chain uses TRBV7-9 and TRBJ2-7; perhaps TRBD2 as D (5 bases). Trimming removed 0 bases at V and 7 bases at J, with 10 bases between. The CDR3 loop spans 13 amino acids. Germline V gives CDR1 SEHNR, CDR2 FQNEAQ (reference sequence). The CDR3 loop is CASSLATSGEQYF. CDR3 sequence (DNA): TGTGCCAGCAGCTTAGCTACATCGGGGGAGCAGTACTTC.

This chain links TRBV9 with TRBJ1-2; D is unclear. V was clipped by 0 bases and J by 0 bases, with 12 bases between them. This CDR3 has 16 amino acids. The germline CDR1 and CDR2 sequences are SGDLS and YYNGEE. Here the CDR3 DNA reads TGTGCCAGCAGCGTAGAGCCGACTGGTGCTAACTATGGCTACACCTTC. Its protein product is CASSVEPTGANYGYTF.

This clone was counted only a few times. The chain is built from TRBV4-1 and TRBJ1-5; 8 bases map to TRBD1. The J segment lost 0 bases and the V segment lost 5 bases, leaving 15 bases of the junction unmatched. The CDR3 length is 19 residues. Germline CDR1 MGHRA, CDR2 YSYEKL. The CDR3 DNA sequence: TGCGCCAGCAGCTTAAGCCTTGCAGGGGGCCTATATAGCAATCAGCCCCAGCATTTT. This sequence encodes CASSLSLAGGLYSNQPQHF.